Following are 9 T cell receptor beta chains from one sample sequenced in a study of cytotoxic CD8 clonotypes in ibrutinib-treated CLL. The assay was immunoSEQ multiplex PCR, and TCRdb's table has in-frame clones only and misses some. The sample carries about 21,000 clones, over 65% recorded once. The specimen comprised PBMCs, sampled before ibrutinib treatment. The receptors here all came from a human donor with chronic lymphocytic leukemia.

In its sample, this clone was seen a few times. The V gene is TRBV18, the J gene TRBJ1-2, with 7 positions matching TRBD1. CDR1 KGHSH and CDR2 LQKENI come from the germline V gene. V was pared by 2 bases and J by 7 bases, with 7 bases of the junction left unmatched. The CDR3 contains 14 residues. CDR3 DNA sequence: TGTGCCAGCTCACCAGCCGACAGGGTCGCTGGCTACACCTTC. Amino acid sequence: CASSPADRVAGYTF.

A single count supports this clone. The gene calls are TRBV2 and TRBJ1-1; D is possibly TRBD1 (5 bases). This CDR3 region has 13 residues. The V gene lost 3 bases and the J gene lost 7 bases, with 12 bases spanning the gap. Germline V gene lookup returns CDR1 SNHLY and CDR2 FYNNEI. CDR3 nucleotides: TGTGCCAGCAGTGAGTGGGCACAGGATGAAGCTTTCTTT. This translates into CASSEWAQDEAFF.

This clone was observed a single time. The chain recombines TRBV2 with TRBJ2-3, with 11 bases fitting TRBD2. Trimming removed 5 bases from V and 4 bases from J; junction bases left unmatched: 20. CDR1 is SNHLY and CDR2 is FYNNEI in the germline V gene. CDR3 length: 20 residues. In DNA, the CDR3 is TGTGCCAGCAGTCATGGCCCTGTCACTAGCGGGAGACGGGGGCCAGATACGCAGTATTTT. As protein: CASSHGPVTSGRRGPDTQYF. Full variable domain (remainder filled in from reference TRBV2 and TRBJ2-3): EPEVTQTPSHQVTQMGQEVILRCVPISNHLYFYWYRQILGQKVEFLVSFYNNEISEKSEIFDDQFSVERPDGSNFTLKIRSTKLEDSAMYFCASSHGPVTSGRRGPDTQYFGPGTRLTVL.

V usage is TRBV7-8 and J usage is TRBJ2-1; 7 bases align to TRBD2. The germline CDR1 and CDR2 sequences are SGHVS and FQNEAQ. This CDR3 is built from 17 residues. Unmatched junction bases numbered 12, after V lost 2 bases and J lost 5 bases. The CDR3 DNA reads TGTGCCAGCAGCTTAACTTCCGCGGGACTAATGAACAATGAGCAGTTCTTC. Its translation: CASSLTSAGLMNNEQFF. The full variable domain, in which reference TRBV7-8 and TRBJ2-1 provide the parts outside the CDR3, is GAGVSQSPRYKVAKRGQDVALRCDPISGHVSLFWYQQALGQGPEFLTYFQNEAQLDKSGLPSDRFFAERPEGSVSTLKIQRTQQEDSAVYLCASSLTSAGLMNNEQFFGPGTRLTVL.

The chain recombines TRBV9 with TRBJ1-5; D is possibly TRBD1 (6 bases). V gave up 10 bases and J gave up 6 bases, with 14 bases separating them. The CDR3 runs to 12 residues. Germline V gene lookup returns CDR1 SGDLS and CDR2 YYNGEE. The CDR3 loop reads CAGITGTQPQHF. DNA for the CDR3: TGTGCCGGAATTACAGGGACTCAGCCCCAGCATTTT.

The chain recombines TRBV18 with TRBJ2-5; the D is unclear. The ends were cut back, 6 bases at V and 3 bases at J, with 5 bases in the middle. The CDR3 covers 11 residues. Germline V CDR1 and CDR2: KGHSH, LQKENI. CDR3 in amino acids: CASSREETQYF. CDR3 bases: TGTGCCAGCTCCCGGGAAGAGACCCAGTACTTC.

This chain links TRBV2 with TRBJ2-5; D might be TRBD1 (5 bases). Germline loops: CDR1 SNHLY, CDR2 FYNNEI. V shed 6 bases and J shed 4 bases, with 15 bases lying between them. This CDR3 is 14 amino acids long. CDR3 nucleotides: TGTGCCAGCAGACTGCAGGGATTCGTAGAGACCCAGTACTTC. Encoded protein: CASRLQGFVETQYF.

V is TRBV13 and J is TRBJ2-1; 8 bases match TRBD2. This CDR3 is 18 amino acids long. Germline values: CDR1 PRHDT, CDR2 FYEKMQ (reference sequence). Trimming took 5 bases from V and 0 from J; bases not matched to a gene: 12. The CDR3 bases are TGTGCCAGCAGCCTAAGGGCCGGTCTAGCGGGCTCCTACAATGAGCAGTTCTTC. It encodes CASSLRAGLAGSYNEQFF.

The chain joins TRBV6-5 to TRBJ1-1; TRBD1 might be the D (5 bases). Per the germline V gene, CDR1 is MNHEY and CDR2 is SVGAGI. Deletions cut 2 bases from V and 1 base from J, with 8 bases between. The CDR3 length is 14 residues. Written as DNA, the CDR3 is TGTGCCAGCAGTTACGCGGGGCGGAACACTGAAGCTTTCTTT. It yields the protein CASSYAGRNTEAFF.